This TCR beta chain was sequenced for a study of CD8+CD57+ T cells in acquired aplastic anemia. Study-level background: The mean DNA yield obtained from sorted CD4+ and CD8+ cells came to 3.2 ug. The study's findings and limits: Patients did not significantly differ from controls in CD8+ Simpson's diversity. Both patients and controls carried the same twenty-nine CD8+ CDR3 sequences.

The CDR3 sequence is 15 residues long. The trim removed 7 bases at V and 7 bases at J, leaving 10 bases unmatched. Germline values: CDR1 SNHLY, CDR2 FYNNEI. Patients selected for sequencing had displayed CD8+CD57+ cell expansion by flow cytometry. Diagnosis of severe acquired aplastic anemia applied to all patients. Both TCR beta VDJ combination and CDR3 sequence profiling were carried out. Genomic DNA was the template for this profiling. Each CDR3 protein is one row after TCRdb ran MiXCR on the reads. The table shows about 58,000 distinct CDR3 sequences, with around 50% occurring only once. Concerning this clonotype: The antigen remains undetermined.

This chain joins TRBV2 and TRBJ2-7, with 13 bases lining up with TRBD2. The source material was sorted CD4+, CD8+, or CD8+CD57+ T cells (not recorded which) from PBMCs. The origin of this receptor is a human donor with aplastic anemia. The chain's CDR3 is CASNPGLAGKGEQYF. CDR3 sequence (DNA): TGTGCCAGCAATCCGGGACTAGCGGGGAAGGGGGAGCAGTACTTC.